This paragraph covers one TCR beta chain sequence. The antigen remains undetermined. Trimming cost V 3 bases and J 4 bases, with 12 bases left between them. CDR1 is KGHSH, CDR2 LQKENI, per germline. The CDR3 has 15 residues. This table comes from immunoSEQ multiplex PCR, and its TCRdb copy is limited to in-frame clones, with some not included. Counted here are fewer than 6,000 clones, approximately 78% occurring once; the ten biggest clones make up less than 9.5%. The entry originates in a study of immune cell composition in non-small cell lung cancer. Study-wide points: Squamous lung tumours showed higher top 10 clone scores and clonality than adenocarcinomas.

The rearrangement uses TRBV18 and TRBJ2-2; D may be TRBD1 (6 bases). This TCR was recovered from a human donor with non-small cell lung cancer. Specimen: lung tumor tissue. In DNA form, the CDR3 reads TGTGCCAGCTCACCCCGGACAGTTCCCACCGGGGAGCTGTTTTTT. Its translation: CASSPRTVPTGELFF.